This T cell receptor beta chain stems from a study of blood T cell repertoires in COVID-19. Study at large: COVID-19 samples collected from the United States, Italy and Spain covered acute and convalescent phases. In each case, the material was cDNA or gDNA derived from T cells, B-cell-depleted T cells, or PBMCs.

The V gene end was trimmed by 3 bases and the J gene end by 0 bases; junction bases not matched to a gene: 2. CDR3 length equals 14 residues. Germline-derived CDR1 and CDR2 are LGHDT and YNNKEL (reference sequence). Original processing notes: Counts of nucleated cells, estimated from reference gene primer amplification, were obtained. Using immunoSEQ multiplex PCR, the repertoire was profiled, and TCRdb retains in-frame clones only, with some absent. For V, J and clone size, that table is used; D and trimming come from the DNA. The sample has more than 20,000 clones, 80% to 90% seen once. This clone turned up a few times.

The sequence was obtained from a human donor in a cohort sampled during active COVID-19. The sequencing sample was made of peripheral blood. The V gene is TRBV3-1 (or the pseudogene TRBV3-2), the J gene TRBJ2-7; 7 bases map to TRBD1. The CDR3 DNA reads TGTGCCAGCAGCCAGGGGACAGACTCCTACGAGCAGTACTTC. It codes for CASSQGTDSYEQYF.